This section outlines one TCR beta chain sequence together with its context. The antigen is not known. This specimen belongs to a study of OX40 agonist ivuxolimab in advanced cancers. Study as a whole: Patients in the trial were receiving intravenous ivuxolimab every 2 weeks, at doses of 0.01 to 10 mg/kg. Points from the study as a whole: In CD8+ T cells, expanded clones were on average more numerous than in CD4+.

TCRdb's copy holds only in-frame clones and misses some; the assay was immunoSEQ multiplex PCR. The table includes 70,000 to 90,000 clones, 85% to 90% detected once. The CDR3 contains 17 residues. Trimming took 0 bases from V and 4 from J; bases not matched to a gene: 9. Germline CDR1 reads SGHNT; CDR2 reads YENEEA. The chain links TRBV11-3 to TRBJ1-2; 9 positions match TRBD1. Sequencing used CD4+ or CD8+ T cells sorted from blood, obtained in a trial of the OX40 agonist ivuxolimab. The TCR originated in an adult with an advanced solid tumor such as melanoma, head and neck, liver or kidney cancer. The CDR3 bases are TGTGCCAGCAGCTTAGACAGGACAGGGGACTTCCGCTATGGCTACACCTTC. This translates into CASSLDRTGDFRYGYTF.